The 32 T cell receptor beta chains listed next were all sequenced from one sample in a study of T cell changes during pregnancy in multiple sclerosis. Assay used: immunoSEQ multiplex PCR; TCRdb lists only in-frame clones, some missing. The sample gives roughly 40,000 clones, 75% to 95% of which show up once; roughly 0.5% is in the top ten. The sequences come from CD4+ T cells from peripheral blood mononuclear cells, collected in the second trimester of pregnancy. Receptors were obtained from a female donor in good health, enrolled as a control in a pregnancy study.

The rearrangement uses TRBV4-2 and TRBJ2-3, with D perhaps matching TRBD2 (6 bases). CDR3 length: 15 residues. Trimming shortened V by 1 base and J by 0 bases, and 8 bases separated the two germline ends. Germline V gives CDR1 LGHNA, CDR2 YNFKEQ. In DNA, the CDR3 is TGTGCCAGCAGCCAAGGAGGGACTAGCACAGATACGCAGTATTTT. It specifies CASSQGGTSTDTQYF.

The V gene is TRBV28, the J gene TRBJ1-5, with D maybe TRBD1 (5 bases). CDR1 and CDR2 from the germline V gene are MDHEN and SYDVKM. V lost 6 bases and J 5 bases, leaving 20 bases between the germline ends. This CDR3 contains 16 residues. CDR3 coding DNA: TGTGCCAGCAGCCAAAAACCATCAGGGTTTGATCAGCCCCAGCATTTT. Translating gives CASSQKPSGFDQPQHF. Variable domain in full (rest from reference TRBV28 and TRBJ1-5): DVKVTQSSRYLVKRTGEKVFLECVQDMDHENMFWYRQDPGLGLRLIYFSYDVKMKEKGDIPEGYSVSREKKERFSLILESASTNQTSMYLCASSQKPSGFDQPQHFGDGTRLSIL.

For the CDR3, the DNA is TGTGCCAGCAGTGAATTTCTTGGACTCGGTGAGCAGTTCTTC. This gives the protein CASSEFLGLGEQFF. The chain is built from TRBV25-1 and TRBJ2-1; possibly TRBD2 for D (5 bases). Germline-derived CDR1 and CDR2 are MGHDK and SYGVNS. Trimming shortened V by 1 base and J by 9 bases, and 13 bases separated the two germline ends. The CDR3 extends over 14 amino acids. Drawing the rest from reference TRBV25-1 and TRBJ2-1, the complete variable domain is EADIYQTPRYLVIGTGKKITLECSQTMGHDKMYWYQQDPGMELHLIHYSYGVNSTEKGDLSSESTVSRIRTEHFPLTLESARPSHTSQYLCASSEFLGLGEQFFGPGTRLTVL.

The chain couples TRBV10-3 to TRBJ2-3; possibly TRBD1 for D (6 bases). In germline, CDR1 is ENHRY, CDR2 SYGVKD. CDR3 size: 13 residues. Trimming shortened V by 6 bases and J by 6 bases, and 13 bases separated the two germline ends. DNA of the CDR3: TGTGCCATCAGGAACGTGGGGGCGGATACGCAGTATTTT. It encodes CAIRNVGADTQYF.

The chain joins TRBV2 to TRBJ2-4, with 11 nucleotides matching TRBD2. The germline CDR1 and CDR2 sequences are SNHLY and FYNNEI. Trimming at V came to 6 bases and at J to 6 bases, leaving 7 bases not matched to a gene. The CDR3 totals 15 residues. This CDR3 is CASSALAGDVNIQYF. The CDR3 nucleotides read TGTGCCAGCAGCGCACTAGCGGGAGATGTAAACATTCAGTACTTC.

This chain links TRBV18 with TRBJ1-1; the match to TRBD1 covers 7 bases. The CDR3 extends over 16 amino acids. CDR1 is KGHSH, CDR2 LQKENI, per germline. V was pared by 0 bases and J by 0 bases, with 4 bases of the junction left unmatched. DNA of the CDR3: TGTGCCAGCTCACCACCGGACAGGAGTTTGAACACTGAAGCTTTCTTT. Protein sequence: CASSPPDRSLNTEAFF.

The genes are TRBV4-2 and TRBJ2-5, with no clear D. This CDR3 spans 14 amino acids. Germline values: CDR1 LGHNA, CDR2 YNFKEQ. V lost 0 bases and J 3 bases, leaving 8 bases between the germline ends. CDR3 nucleotides: TGTGCCAGCAGCCAAGATGCGCGGAAAGAGACCCAGTACTTC. This encodes CASSQDARKETQYF.

J is TRBJ2-5 and V is TRBV5-1, with TRBD2 identical over 9 bases. V was clipped by 1 base and J by 3 bases; unmatched bases: 4. This CDR3 is 15 amino acids long. Germline V gene lookup returns CDR1 SGHRS and CDR2 YFSETQ. Here the CDR3 DNA reads TGCGCCAGCAGCTTGTCCCGACTAGCGGAAGAGACCCAGTACTTC. This sequence encodes CASSLSRLAEETQYF.

This chain links TRBV5-1 with TRBJ2-3; D might be TRBD1 (6 bases). Trimming cost V 5 bases and J 4 bases, with 8 bases left between them. The germline CDR1 and CDR2 sequences are SGHRS and YFSETQ. The CDR3 spans 12 residues. In DNA form, the CDR3 reads TGCGCCAGCAGGCCAGGGGCAGATACGCAGTATTTT. Its translation: CASRPGADTQYF.

This clone has just a few counts. The genes are TRBV7-2 and TRBJ1-1; no firm D call. CDR1 SGHTA and CDR2 FQGNSA come from the germline V gene. This CDR3 region has 12 residues. With 2 bases removed from V and 11 bases from J, the gap between germline ends came to 12 bases. CDR3 sequence reads: CASSLTSSEAFF. CDR3 sequence (DNA): TGTGCCAGCAGCTTAACGTCCAGCGAGGCTTTCTTT.

V usage is TRBV28 and J usage is TRBJ2-5, with 9 bases lining up with TRBD1. Trimming took 7 bases from V and 2 from J; bases not matched to a gene: 8. Germline V gene lookup returns CDR1 MDHEN and CDR2 SYDVKM. This CDR3 has 15 residues. This CDR3 is CASTTGGVSQETQYF. The CDR3 DNA reads TGTGCCAGCACGACAGGGGGGGTCTCACAAGAGACCCAGTACTTC.

The chain couples TRBV4-2 to TRBJ1-5; 9 nucleotides match TRBD1. The length of the CDR3 is 18 residues. CDR1 and CDR2 (germline): LGHNA, YNFKEQ. Trimming cost V 5 bases and J 4 bases; bases outside gene matches: 15. This CDR3 reads CASSSMDRGGSLNQPQHF. The CDR3 DNA sequence: TGTGCCAGCAGCTCCATGGACAGGGGAGGGTCCCTAAATCAGCCCCAGCATTTT.

The CDR3 nucleotides are TGTGCCAGTAGTTACGGGACAGGGGATCGATATGGCTACACCTTC. Protein product: CASSYGTGDRYGYTF. This chain joins TRBV19 and TRBJ1-2, with 10 bases aligning to TRBD1. V dropped 5 bases and J dropped 5; count of bases not matched to a gene: 8. The CDR3 spans 15 residues. In germline, CDR1 is LNHDA, CDR2 SQIVND (reference sequence). Filled out from reference TRBV19 and TRBJ1-2, the complete variable domain reads DGGITQSPKYLFRKEGQNVTLSCEQNLNHDAMYWYRQDPGQGLRLIYYSQIVNDFQKGDIAEGYSVSREKKESFPLTVTSAQKNPTAFYLCASSYGTGDRYGYTFGSGTRLTVV.

The chain combines TRBV4-1 with TRBJ2-3; 12 positions match TRBD2. The V gene end was trimmed by 5 bases and the J gene end by 2 bases; junction bases not matched to a gene: 8. Germline V gives CDR1 MGHRA, CDR2 YSYEKL. CDR3 length equals 17 residues. The CDR3 sequence: CASSFKTSGSSTDTQYF. The CDR3 DNA follows: TGCGCCAGCAGCTTTAAGACTAGCGGGAGCTCCACAGATACGCAGTATTTT.

This chain links TRBV5-1 with TRBJ2-3; 10 nucleotides match TRBD2. CDR1 and CDR2 (germline): SGHRS, YFSETQ. The CDR3 loop spans 16 amino acids. V dropped 6 bases and J dropped 4; count of bases not matched to a gene: 11. The CDR3 region is CASTGTSGILADTQYF. The DNA for the CDR3 is TGCGCCAGCACGGGAACTAGCGGGATATTAGCAGATACGCAGTATTTT.

CDR3 bases: TGTGCCTGGAGTGTAGCTAGCAAGGCTTTCTTT. The encoded protein is CAWSVASKAFF. The V gene is TRBV30, the J gene TRBJ1-1, with D unclear. Trimming pared 0 bases from V and 11 bases from J, leaving 10 bases between. Germline-derived CDR1 and CDR2 are GTSNPN and SVGIG (reference sequence). This CDR3 spans 11 amino acids. Based on the CDR3 plus reference TRBV30 and TRBJ1-1, the full variable domain is SQTIHQWPATLVQPVGSPLSLECTVEGTSNPNLYWYRQAAGRGLQLLFYSVGIGQISSEVPQNLSASRPQDRQFILSSKKLLLSDSGFYLCAWSVASKAFFGQGTRLTVV.

This sequence joins TRBV15 and TRBJ2-5, with 9 nucleotides matching TRBD1. This CDR3 has 14 residues. The V segment lost 6 bases and the J segment 4 bases; nucleotides outside the gene matches: 6. Germline values: CDR1 LNHNV, CDR2 YYDKDF (reference sequence). The CDR3 nucleotides are TGTGCCACCAGGACAGGGGGGTTAGTAGAGACCCAGTACTTC. Translated: CATRTGGLVETQYF.

The chain links TRBV28 to TRBJ1-1; D not resolved. The CDR3 length is 12 residues. The ends were cut back, 1 base at V and 5 bases at J, with 5 bases in the middle. The germline V gene encodes CDR1 MDHEN and CDR2 SYDVKM. The chain's CDR3 is CASSLSGTEAFF. The CDR3 DNA is TGTGCCAGCAGTTTATCGGGTACTGAAGCTTTCTTT. Together with reference TRBV28 and TRBJ1-1, the CDR3 gives the full variable domain: DVKVTQSSRYLVKRTGEKVFLECVQDMDHENMFWYRQDPGLGLRLIYFSYDVKMKEKGDIPEGYSVSREKKERFSLILESASTNQTSMYLCASSLSGTEAFFGQGTRLTVV.

The rearrangement joins TRBV19 to TRBJ2-5, with 11 bases that match TRBD2. Looked up from germline, CDR1 is LNHDA and CDR2 is SQIVND (reference sequence). The ends lost 6 bases at V and 2 bases at J; junction bases unmatched: 8. The CDR3 consists of 16 residues. The CDR3 DNA reads TGTGCCAGTAGCATCTCCGGGACTAGCGGACAAGAGACCCAGTACTTC. This sequence encodes CASSISGTSGQETQYF.

Comment on this clone: Additional DNA sequences in this sample encode the identical CDR3. The chain joins TRBV6-5 to TRBJ2-7; 10 positions match TRBD2. The J segment lost 2 bases and the V segment lost 2 bases, leaving 3 bases of the junction unmatched. The CDR3 runs to 15 residues. Germline-derived CDR1 and CDR2 are MNHEY and SVGAGI. The CDR3 loop is CASSYRTSGAYEQYF. The CDR3 DNA reads TGTGCCAGCAGTTACAGAACTAGCGGGGCCTACGAGCAGTACTTC.

The chain couples TRBV6-1 to TRBJ2-7; TRBD1 aligns across 8 bases. J was trimmed by 5 bases and V by 0 bases; bases with no gene match: 6. The CDR3 covers 15 residues. Germline lookup yields CDR1 MNHNS and CDR2 SASEGT. This chain's CDR3 is CASSEALKTGDEQYF. DNA for the CDR3: TGTGCCAGCAGTGAAGCGCTGAAGACAGGGGACGAGCAGTACTTC.

This clone has a handful of counts. As DNA, the CDR3 is TGCGCCAGCAGTGAGTTTACTAGCGGACGCTGCTCCTACAATGAGCAGTTCTTC. Translated, it gives CASSEFTSGRCSYNEQFF. This sequence joins TRBV10-1 and TRBJ2-1; TRBD2 matches at 8 bases. After removal of 1 base from V and 0 bases from J, the junction contained 8 bases not matched to a gene. Germline values: CDR1 WNHNN, CDR2 SYGVQD (reference sequence). The CDR3 loop spans 18 amino acids.

This clone appeared once. The CDR3 sequence is CASSSRQGLTDTQYF. CDR3 DNA: TGTGCCAGCAGCTCCAGACAGGGACTCACAGATACGCAGTATTTT. The chain recombines TRBV7-2 with TRBJ2-3; maybe TRBD1 (7 bases). V was shortened by 4 bases and J by 2 bases, with 13 bases between the two germline ends. The CDR3 is made up of 15 amino acids. Per germline, CDR1 SGHTA and CDR2 FQGNSA.

V is TRBV4-2 and J is TRBJ1-5, with D hard to call. V lost 8 bases, J lost 7 bases, and 24 bases lay in between. Germline loops: CDR1 LGHNA, CDR2 YNFKEQ. The CDR3 runs to 16 residues. The CDR3, as DNA: TGTGCCAGCCGACTCCGGGCAGCGGACGCAGGACAGCCCCAGCATTTT. It encodes CASRLRAADAGQPQHF.

The DNA of the CDR3 is TGTGCCAGTAGAGCATCGGGGAAGGCTTTCGAGCAGTACTTC. It translates to CASRASGKAFEQYF. This chain links TRBV19 with TRBJ2-7, with D perhaps TRBD2 (5 bases). CDR3 length: 14 residues. The V and J ends lost 6 bases and 6 bases respectively, with 18 bases between them. The germline V gene encodes CDR1 LNHDA and CDR2 SQIVND (reference sequence).

The V gene is TRBV7-8, the J gene TRBJ1-3; D is unresolved. Germline V gene data show CDR1 as SGHVS and CDR2 as FQNEAQ. V was pared by 1 base and J by 1 base, with 8 bases between. The CDR3 extends over 15 amino acids. The CDR3 region is CASSLGGRSGNTIYF. As DNA, the CDR3 is TGTGCCAGCAGCTTAGGAGGGCGTTCTGGAAACACCATATATTTT. Complete variable domain (other parts from reference TRBV7-8 and TRBJ1-3): GAGVSQSPRYKVAKRGQDVALRCDPISGHVSLFWYQQALGQGPEFLTYFQNEAQLDKSGLPSDRFFAERPEGSVSTLKIQRTQQEDSAVYLCASSLGGRSGNTIYFGEGSWLTVV.

V usage is TRBV9 and J usage is TRBJ2-7; 9 bases match TRBD2. From germline, CDR1 is SGDLS and CDR2 YYNGEE. This CDR3 region has 17 residues. V lost 0 bases, J lost 2 bases, and 9 bases stayed unmatched. CDR3 in DNA: TGTGCCAGCAGCGTAGCGCCCCTGGTAGCGGGAGCCTACGAGCAGTACTTC. Translation gives CASSVAPLVAGAYEQYF. The full variable domain, its missing parts supplied by reference TRBV9 and TRBJ2-7, is DSGVTQTPKHLITATGQRVTLRCSPRSGDLSVYWYQQSLDQGLQFLIQYYNGEERAKGNILERFSAQQFPDLHSELNLSSLELGDSALYFCASSVAPLVAGAYEQYFGPGTRLTVT.

The gene calls are TRBV7-8 and TRBJ2-5; 8 bases are a match to TRBD2. Trimming removed 8 bases from V and 1 base from J; junction bases left unmatched: 9. Germline V CDR1 and CDR2: SGHVS, FQNEAQ. The CDR3 loop spans 15 amino acids. For the CDR3, the DNA is TGTGCCAGCCAACTGCGGGGGGACCGCCAAGAGACCCAGTACTTC. Protein sequence: CASQLRGDRQETQYF. Together with reference TRBV7-8 and TRBJ2-5, the CDR3 gives the full variable domain: GAGVSQSPRYKVAKRGQDVALRCDPISGHVSLFWYQQALGQGPEFLTYFQNEAQLDKSGLPSDRFFAERPEGSVSTLKIQRTQQEDSAVYLCASQLRGDRQETQYFGPGTRLLVL.

The V and J genes are TRBV7-3 and TRBJ2-3, with 7 bases that match TRBD1. Germline trimming cut 4 bases from V and 2 bases from J; bases unmatched to any gene: 6. CDR1 is SGHTA, CDR2 FQGTGA, per germline. The CDR3 has 15 residues. This CDR3 reads CASSSPGTDTDTQYF. DNA for the CDR3: TGTGCCAGCAGCTCACCCGGGACAGACACAGATACGCAGTATTTT.

This rearrangement joins TRBV28 to TRBJ1-2, with 7 nucleotides matching TRBD1. The CDR3 length is 16 residues. V shed 5 bases, J shed 4 bases, and the junction held 13 bases outside the gene matches. CDR1 MDHEN and CDR2 SYDVKM come from the germline V gene. CDR3 DNA sequence: TGTGCCAGCAGTCCCCGGGGTGGGGGACAGTCCTATGGCTACACCTTC. It codes for CASSPRGGGQSYGYTF.

Concerning this clone: The junction shows a germline mismatch at one end, possibly a read error. DNA for the CDR3: TGTGCCAGCTCCCCACAAGCGCAGGGCGCCTACGAGCAGTACTTC. It specifies CASSPQAQGAYEQYF. V is TRBV18 and J is TRBJ2-7; maybe TRBD1 (5 bases). Germline V gene data show CDR1 as KGHSH and CDR2 as LQKENI. This CDR3 is built from 15 residues.

As for this clone: At the DNA level, this CDR3 is encoded by other sequences in the same sample as well. The chain is built from TRBV9 and TRBJ1-3; maybe TRBD1 (5 bases). The V gene's germline CDR1 is SGDLS and CDR2 YYNGEE. Between the trimmed V and J ends, which lost 2 bases and 4 bases, there was a span of 10 bases. This CDR3 spans 14 amino acids. The CDR3 sequence: CASSVEGAGNTIYF. The CDR3 DNA reads as TGTGCCAGCAGCGTGGAAGGGGCCGGAAACACCATATATTTT.